This T cell receptor (beta chain) was identified during a study of CD8 T cells in ankylosing spondylitis. Overall study findings and caveats: A motif in TCR beta, a set of eight or nine highly homologous variants, appeared characteristic of ankylosing spondylitis blood.

Between the trimmed V and J ends, which lost 3 bases and 4 bases, there was a span of 9 bases. The CDR3 has 13 amino acids. This clonotype has a handful of counts. The antigen is unknown. MiXCR, run by TCRdb on the 5' RACE reads, gives a single entry per CDR3 protein. Of 650,000 to 800,000 distinct CDR3 sequences listed, roughly 20% are singletons. J is TRBJ1-1 and V is TRBV12-3 or TRBV12-4; D gene uncertain. The origin of this receptor is a male donor with ankylosing spondylitis. Sequenced material: blood, either unsorted or a sorted T cell fraction (not recorded which). CDR3 bases: TGTGCCAGCAGTTTCTCGTGGGCCACTGAAGCTTTCTTT. It codes for CASSFSWATEAFF.